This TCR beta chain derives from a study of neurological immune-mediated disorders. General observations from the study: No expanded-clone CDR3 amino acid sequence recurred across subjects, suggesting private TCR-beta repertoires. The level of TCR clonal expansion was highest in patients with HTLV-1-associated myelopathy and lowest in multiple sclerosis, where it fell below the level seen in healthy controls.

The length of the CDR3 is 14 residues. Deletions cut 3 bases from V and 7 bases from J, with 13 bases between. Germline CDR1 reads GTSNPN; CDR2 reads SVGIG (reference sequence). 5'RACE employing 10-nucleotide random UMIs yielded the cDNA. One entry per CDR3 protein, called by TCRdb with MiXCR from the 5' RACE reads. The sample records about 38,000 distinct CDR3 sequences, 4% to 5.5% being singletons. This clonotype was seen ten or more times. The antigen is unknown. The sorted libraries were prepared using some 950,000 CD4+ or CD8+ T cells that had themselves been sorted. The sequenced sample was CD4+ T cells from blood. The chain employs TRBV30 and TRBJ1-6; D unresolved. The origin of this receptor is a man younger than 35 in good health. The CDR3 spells CAWRLGGSNSPLHF. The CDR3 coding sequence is TGTGCCTGGAGGTTAGGAGGATCGAATTCACCCCTCCACTTT.